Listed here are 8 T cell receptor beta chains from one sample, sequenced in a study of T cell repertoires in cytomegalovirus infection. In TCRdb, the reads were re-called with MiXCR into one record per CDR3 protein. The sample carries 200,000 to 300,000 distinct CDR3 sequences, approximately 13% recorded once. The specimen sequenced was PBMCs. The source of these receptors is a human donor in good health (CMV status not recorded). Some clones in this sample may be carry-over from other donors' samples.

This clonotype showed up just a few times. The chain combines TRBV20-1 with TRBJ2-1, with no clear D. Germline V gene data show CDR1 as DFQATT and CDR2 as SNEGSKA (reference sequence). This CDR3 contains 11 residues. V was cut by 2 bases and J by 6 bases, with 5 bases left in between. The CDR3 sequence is CSARRANEQFF. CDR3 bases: TGCAGTGCTAGAAGGGCCAATGAGCAGTTCTTC.

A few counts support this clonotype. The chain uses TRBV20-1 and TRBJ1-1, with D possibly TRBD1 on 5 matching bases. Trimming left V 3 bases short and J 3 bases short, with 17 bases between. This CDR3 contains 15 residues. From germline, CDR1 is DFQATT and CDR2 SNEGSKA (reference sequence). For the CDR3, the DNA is TGCAGTGCTAGGGGACGAGTCTTGGGGGACACTGAAGCTTTCTTT. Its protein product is CSARGRVLGDTEAFF.

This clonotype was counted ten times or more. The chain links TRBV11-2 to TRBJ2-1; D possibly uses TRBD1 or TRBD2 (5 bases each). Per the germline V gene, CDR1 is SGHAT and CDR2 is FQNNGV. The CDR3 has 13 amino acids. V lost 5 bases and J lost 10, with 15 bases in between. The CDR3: CASSLGPPMEQFF. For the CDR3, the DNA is TGTGCCAGCAGCCTGGGACCTCCAATGGAGCAGTTCTTC.

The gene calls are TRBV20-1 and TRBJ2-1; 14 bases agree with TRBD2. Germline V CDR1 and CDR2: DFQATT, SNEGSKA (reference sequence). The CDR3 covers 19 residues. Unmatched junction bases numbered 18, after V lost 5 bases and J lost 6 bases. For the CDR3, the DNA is TGCAGTGCTGACACAACGGAGGGACTAGCGGGGGCCCATGGCAATGAGCAGTTCTTC. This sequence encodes CSADTTEGLAGAHGNEQFF.

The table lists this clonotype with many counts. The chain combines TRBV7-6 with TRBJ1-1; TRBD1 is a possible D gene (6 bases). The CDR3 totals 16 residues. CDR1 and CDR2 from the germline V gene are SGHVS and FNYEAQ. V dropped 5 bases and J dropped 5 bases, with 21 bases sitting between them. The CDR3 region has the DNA TGTGCCAGCAGCCGCCAACAGGGAAGTTATGAAACTGAAGCTTTCTTT. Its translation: CASSRQQGSYETEAFF.

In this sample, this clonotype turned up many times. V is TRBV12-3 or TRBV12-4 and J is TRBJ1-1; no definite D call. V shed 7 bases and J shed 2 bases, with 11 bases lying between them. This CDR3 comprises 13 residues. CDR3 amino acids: CASNRQVNTEAFF. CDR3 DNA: TGTGCCAGCAACCGGCAGGTCAACACTGAAGCTTTCTTT.

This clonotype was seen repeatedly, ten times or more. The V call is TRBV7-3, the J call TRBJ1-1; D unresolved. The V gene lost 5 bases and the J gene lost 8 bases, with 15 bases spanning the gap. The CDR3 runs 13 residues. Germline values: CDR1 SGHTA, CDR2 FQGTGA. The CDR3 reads CASSEKGSLEAFF. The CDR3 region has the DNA TGTGCCAGCAGCGAAAAAGGAAGCTTAGAAGCTTTCTTT.

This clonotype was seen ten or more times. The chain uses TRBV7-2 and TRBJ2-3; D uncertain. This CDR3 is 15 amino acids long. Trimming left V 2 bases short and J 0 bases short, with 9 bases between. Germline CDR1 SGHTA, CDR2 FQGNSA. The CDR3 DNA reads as TGTGCCAGCAGCTTACTCCCAGGTAGCACAGATACGCAGTATTTT. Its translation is CASSLLPGSTDTQYF.